These 3 T cell receptor beta chains were all obtained from the same sample, sequenced in a study of regulatory T cells in long-lasting Graves disease. Researchers made TCR beta libraries by using iRepertoire HTBI primers and running Arm-PCR on CDR3 regions. TCRdb analysed the multiplex PCR reads with MiXCR anew, one entry per CDR3 protein. The table records about 440,000 distinct CDR3 sequences, around 14% of them present only once. Time point of the sample: newly diagnosed GD, antithyroid drugs for less than 3 months. RNA extracted from PBMCs served as the sequencing template. The sample was also linked to a second study, of T cells in Graves' hyperthyroidism and ophthalmopathy.

The sample here was peripheral blood mononuclear cells (PBMCs), taken at new diagnosis, from a patient treated with antithyroid drugs. The receptors originated from a woman in her 30s with Graves disease.

This clonotype was picked up many times. The chain couples TRBV7-2 to TRBJ2-3; TRBD2 aligns across 10 bases. This CDR3 is built from 16 residues. Looked up from germline, CDR1 is SGHTA and CDR2 is FQGNSA. The ends lost 4 bases at V and 3 bases at J; junction bases unmatched: 7. CDR3 sequence (DNA): TGTGCCAGCAGCTCAAGGACTAGCGGCACAACAGATACGCAGTATTTT. Protein sequence: CASSSRTSGTTDTQYF.

This clonotype was seen ten or more times. The J gene is TRBJ2-1, the V gene TRBV10-1; 7 nucleotides line up with TRBD1. Germline V CDR1 and CDR2: WNHNN, SYGVQD (reference sequence). V lost 5 bases, J lost 5 bases, and 9 bases stayed unmatched. CDR3 length: 15 residues. CDR3 residues: CASSPYRDRNNEQFF. CDR3 nucleotide sequence: TGCGCCAGCAGTCCTTACCGGGACAGAAACAATGAGCAGTTCTTC.

This clonotype was recorded many times. The chain is built from TRBV6-2 or TRBV6-3 and TRBJ1-2; D gene unclear. CDR3 length: 12 residues. Trimming shortened V by 2 bases and J by 7 bases, and 8 bases separated the two germline ends. CDR1 and CDR2 from the germline V gene are MNHEY and SVGEGT. CDR3 in amino acids: CASSYDLSGYTF. In nucleotides, the CDR3 is TGTGCCAGCAGTTACGACCTGAGTGGCTACACCTTC.